This T cell receptor beta chain comes out of a study of blood T cell repertoires in COVID-19. TCRdb's table, derived via immunoSEQ multiplex PCR, lists solely in-frame clones and lacks some. The table records more than 85,000 clones, almost 85% of them present only once. Trimming left V 7 bases short and J 4 bases short, with 14 bases between. Germline V gene lookup returns CDR1 SGHDT and CDR2 YYEEEE. The CDR3 is made up of 13 amino acids. The specimen was peripheral blood. The TCR sequence derives from a man in his forties or fifties with active or convalescent COVID-19. The chain joins TRBV5-6 to TRBJ1-2, with D possibly matching TRBD1 (5 bases). The DNA of the CDR3 is TGTGCCAGCCACAGGAGGGAAACCTATGGCTACACCTTC. Translation gives CASHRRETYGYTF.